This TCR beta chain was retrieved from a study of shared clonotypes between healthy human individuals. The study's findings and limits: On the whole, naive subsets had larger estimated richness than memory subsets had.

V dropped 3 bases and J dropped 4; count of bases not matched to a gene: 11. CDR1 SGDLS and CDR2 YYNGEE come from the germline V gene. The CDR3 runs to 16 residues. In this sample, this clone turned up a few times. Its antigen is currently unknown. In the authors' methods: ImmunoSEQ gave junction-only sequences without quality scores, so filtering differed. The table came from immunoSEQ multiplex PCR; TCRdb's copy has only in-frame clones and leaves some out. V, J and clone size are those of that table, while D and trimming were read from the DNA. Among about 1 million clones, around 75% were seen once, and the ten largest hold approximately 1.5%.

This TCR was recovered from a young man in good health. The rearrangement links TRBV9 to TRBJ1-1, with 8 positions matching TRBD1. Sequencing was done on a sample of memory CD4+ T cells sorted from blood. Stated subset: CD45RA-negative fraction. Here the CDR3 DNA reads TGTGCCAGCAGCGCCCTAGGGACAGGTGTTCGCACTGAAGCTTTCTTT. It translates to CASSALGTGVRTEAFF. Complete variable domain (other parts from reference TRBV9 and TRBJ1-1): DSGVTQTPKHLITATGQRVTLRCSPRSGDLSVYWYQQSLDQGLQFLIQYYNGEERAKGNILERFSAQQFPDLHSELNLSSLELGDSALYFCASSALGTGVRTEAFFGQGTRLTVV.